Below, one T cell receptor (beta chain) is given with its context. V was pared by 1 base and J by 9 bases, with 6 bases of the junction left unmatched. This CDR3 comprises 15 residues. From germline, CDR1 is SEHNR and CDR2 FQNEAQ (reference sequence). These data originate in a study of cytomegalovirus exposure and HLA in healthy donors. Vbeta (60) and Jbeta (13) primers were used in the PCR. The repertoire was sequenced with immunoSEQ multiplex PCR; TCRdb's copy has only in-frame clones and lacks some. The sample consists of about 150,000 clones, approximately 80% of them appearing once. This chain joins TRBV7-9 and TRBJ2-1, with 10 bases that match TRBD2. The sequence was collected from a man aged 25 to 45 in good health and CMV-seropositive. Sequencing was carried out using PBMCs. CDR3 residues: CASSLVRLAGVEQFF. CDR3 sequence (DNA): TGTGCCAGCAGCTTAGTGCGTCTAGCGGGAGTTGAGCAGTTCTTC.